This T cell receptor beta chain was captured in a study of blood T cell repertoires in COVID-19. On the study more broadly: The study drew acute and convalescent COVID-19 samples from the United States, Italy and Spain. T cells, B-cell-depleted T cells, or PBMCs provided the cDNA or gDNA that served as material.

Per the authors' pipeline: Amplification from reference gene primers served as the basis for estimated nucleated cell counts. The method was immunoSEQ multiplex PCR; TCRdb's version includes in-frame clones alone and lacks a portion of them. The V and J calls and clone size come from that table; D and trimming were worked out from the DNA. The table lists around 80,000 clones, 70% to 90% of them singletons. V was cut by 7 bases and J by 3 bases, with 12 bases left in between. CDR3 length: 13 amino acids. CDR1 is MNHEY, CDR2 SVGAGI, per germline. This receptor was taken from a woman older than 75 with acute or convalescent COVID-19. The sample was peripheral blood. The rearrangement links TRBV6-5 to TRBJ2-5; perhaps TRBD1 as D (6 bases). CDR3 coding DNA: TGTGCCAGCATTGGGGGCTCCAAAGAGACCCAGTACTTC. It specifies CASIGGSKETQYF.